These 9 T cell receptor beta chains were all obtained from the same sample, sequenced in a study of blood T cell repertoires in COVID-19. Clones were sequenced by immunoSEQ multiplex PCR, and TCRdb holds only the in-frame ones, with some missing. The data hold roughly 250,000 clones, with 70% to 85% observed a single time. The sample was peripheral blood. The receptors stem from a human donor with COVID-19, enrolled during active disease. The donor label of this sample is uncertain.

The chain links TRBV28 to TRBJ2-7, with D possibly matching TRBD2 (5 bases). The CDR3 length is 16 residues. The ends were cut back, 3 bases at V and 3 bases at J, with 18 bases in the middle. Germline assignment: CDR1 MDHEN and CDR2 SYDVKM. The CDR3 bases are TGTGCCAGCAGTTTTTCGGCTAGCTTGGCCTTCTACGAGCAGTACTTC. It translates to CASSFSASLAFYEQYF.

The chain carries TRBV28 and TRBJ1-1; 9 positions match TRBD1. CDR1 is MDHEN, CDR2 SYDVKM, per germline. CDR3 size: 16 residues. J lost 8 bases, V lost 6 bases, and 16 bases had no gene match. The DNA of the CDR3 is TGTGCCAGCAGGTATCCGGGACAGGGTAATGCGGGGGAAGCTTTCTTT. Its translation is CASRYPGQGNAGEAFF. Using reference TRBV28 and TRBJ1-1 for the parts outside the CDR3, the full variable domain is DVKVTQSSRYLVKRTGEKVFLECVQDMDHENMFWYRQDPGLGLRLIYFSYDVKMKEKGDIPEGYSVSREKKERFSLILESASTNQTSMYLCASRYPGQGNAGEAFFGQGTRLTVV.

Concerning this clone: Given the absence of the conserved phenylalanine or tryptophan at the CDR3 end, a read error is likely. The DNA is omitted, as the CDR3 cannot be located on it reliably, and the CDR3 follows TCRdb's listing. The chain links TRBV28 to TRBJ1-1; the table calls TRBD1, which could not be checked here. Germline V CDR1 and CDR2: MDHEN, SYDVKM. The CDR3 numbers 12 amino acids, ends counted. This chain's CDR3 is CASRDQTGAEVY.

For the CDR3, the DNA is TGTGCCAGCAGTTCTTGGCAGGGGGGCTATGGCTACACCTTC. This translates into CASSSWQGGYGYTF. The chain recombines TRBV6-5 with TRBJ1-2, with 7 positions matching TRBD1. CDR1 MNHEY and CDR2 SVGAGI come from the germline V gene. With 4 bases clipped from V and 4 bases from J, the junction kept 6 bases outside the gene matches. The CDR3 covers 14 residues.

In this sample, this clone turned up a few times. The chain recombines TRBV2 with TRBJ1-3; D is undetermined. Trimming cost V 7 bases and J 9 bases, with 19 bases left between them. This CDR3 has 14 residues. Germline V lookup: CDR1 SNHLY, CDR2 FYNNEI. CDR3 sequence: CASKAAERSGTIYF. The CDR3 DNA reads as TGTGCCAGCAAAGCGGCCGAAAGGTCAGGCACCATATATTTT.

The chain has TRBV29-1 and TRBJ2-7; TRBD2 matches at 10 bases. Per the germline V gene, CDR1 is SQVTM and CDR2 is ANQGSEA. The V and J ends lost 1 base and 4 bases, in that order; junction bases with no gene match: 10. This CDR3 is built from 16 residues. CDR3 in amino acids: CSVEGEAPSGGYEQYF. CDR3 coding DNA: TGCAGCGTTGAAGGTGAGGCGCCTAGCGGGGGTTACGAGCAGTACTTC.

This chain connects TRBV9 to TRBJ2-7; 8 bases map to TRBD2. With V trimmed by 4 bases and J by 3 bases, 6 bases remained unmatched. Looked up from germline, CDR1 is SGDLS and CDR2 is YYNGEE. This CDR3 has 14 residues. This chain's CDR3 is CASSLGLADYEQYF. The CDR3 bases are TGTGCCAGCAGCCTCGGACTAGCAGACTACGAGCAGTACTTC.

This clone was seen a single time. The chain couples TRBV6-5 to TRBJ1-1; D perhaps matches TRBD1 (6 bases). The CDR3 runs to 13 residues. V shed 6 bases and J shed 5 bases, with 13 bases lying between them. Per germline, CDR1 MNHEY and CDR2 SVGAGI. This CDR3 reads CASRGTRATEAFF. The CDR3 bases are TGTGCCAGCAGGGGGACAAGGGCGACTGAAGCTTTCTTT.

The chain uses TRBV5-1 and TRBJ1-1; D is ambiguous. The CDR3 length is 14 residues. Germline V gives CDR1 SGHRS, CDR2 YFSETQ. V was pared by 0 bases and J by 1 base, with 7 bases between. The CDR3 spells CASSLAVRNTEAFF. For the CDR3, the DNA is TGCGCCAGCAGCTTGGCCGTTAGGAACACTGAAGCTTTCTTT.